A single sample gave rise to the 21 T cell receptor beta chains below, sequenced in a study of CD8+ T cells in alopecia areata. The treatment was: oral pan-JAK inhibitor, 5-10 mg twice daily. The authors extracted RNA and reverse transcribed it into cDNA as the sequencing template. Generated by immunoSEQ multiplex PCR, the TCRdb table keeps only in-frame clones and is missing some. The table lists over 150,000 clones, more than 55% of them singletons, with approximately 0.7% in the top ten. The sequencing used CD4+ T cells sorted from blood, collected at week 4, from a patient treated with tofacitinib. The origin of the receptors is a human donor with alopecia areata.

The CDR3 DNA is TGCAGCGTTGATGTGGTTAACTATGGCTACACCTTC. Its protein product is CSVDVVNYGYTF. V and J are TRBV29-1 and TRBJ1-2; D call uncertain. CDR3 size: 12 residues. Germline-derived CDR1 and CDR2 are SQVTM and ANQGSEA. With 3 bases removed from V and 1 base from J, the gap between germline ends came to 6 bases.

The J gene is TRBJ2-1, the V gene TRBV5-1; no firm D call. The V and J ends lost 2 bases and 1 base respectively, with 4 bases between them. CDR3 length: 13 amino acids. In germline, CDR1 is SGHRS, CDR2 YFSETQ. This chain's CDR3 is CASSLSSYNEQFF. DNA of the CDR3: TGCGCCAGCAGCTTATCTTCCTACAATGAGCAGTTCTTC.

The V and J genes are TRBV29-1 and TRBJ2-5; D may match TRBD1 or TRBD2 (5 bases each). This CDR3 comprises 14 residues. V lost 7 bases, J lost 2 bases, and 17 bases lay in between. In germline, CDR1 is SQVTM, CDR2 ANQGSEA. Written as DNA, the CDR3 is TGCAGCGCGTGGGGGACGCCTCATCAAGAGACCCAGTACTTC. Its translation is CSAWGTPHQETQYF.

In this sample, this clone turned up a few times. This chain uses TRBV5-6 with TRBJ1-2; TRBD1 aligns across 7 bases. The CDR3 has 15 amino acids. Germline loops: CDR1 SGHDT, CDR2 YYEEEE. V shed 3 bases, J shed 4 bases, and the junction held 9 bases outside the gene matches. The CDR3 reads CASSSRTGFFYGYTF. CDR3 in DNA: TGTGCCAGCAGCTCCCGGACAGGATTCTTCTATGGCTACACCTTC.

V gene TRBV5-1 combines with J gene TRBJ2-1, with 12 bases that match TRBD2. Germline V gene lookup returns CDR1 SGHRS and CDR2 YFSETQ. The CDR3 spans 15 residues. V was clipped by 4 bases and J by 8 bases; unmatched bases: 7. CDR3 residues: CASSAGLAGLDEQFF. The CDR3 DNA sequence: TGCGCCAGCAGCGCGGGACTAGCGGGTCTCGATGAGCAGTTCTTC.

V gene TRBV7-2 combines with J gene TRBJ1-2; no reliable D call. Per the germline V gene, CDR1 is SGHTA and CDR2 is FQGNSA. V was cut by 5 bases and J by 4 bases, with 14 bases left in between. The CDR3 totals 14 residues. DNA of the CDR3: TGTGCCAGCAGCCCGCGGACGTTAAGCTATGGCTACACCTTC. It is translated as CASSPRTLSYGYTF. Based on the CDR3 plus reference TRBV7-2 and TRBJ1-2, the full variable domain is GAGVSQSPSNKVTEKGKDVELRCDPISGHTALYWYRQSLGQGLEFLIYFQGNSAPDKSGLPSDRFSAERTGGSVSTLTIQRTQQEDSAVYLCASSPRTLSYGYTFGSGTRLTVV.

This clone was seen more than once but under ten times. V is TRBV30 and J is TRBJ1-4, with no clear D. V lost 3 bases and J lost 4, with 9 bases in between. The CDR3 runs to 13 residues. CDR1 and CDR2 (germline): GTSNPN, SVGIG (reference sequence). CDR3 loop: CAWSGRLNEKLFF. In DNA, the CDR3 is TGTGCCTGGAGCGGACGGCTTAATGAAAAACTGTTTTTT.

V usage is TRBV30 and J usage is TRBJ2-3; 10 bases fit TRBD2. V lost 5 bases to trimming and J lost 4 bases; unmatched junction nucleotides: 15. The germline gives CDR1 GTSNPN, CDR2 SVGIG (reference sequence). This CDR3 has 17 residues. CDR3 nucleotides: TGTGCCTGGCGCAGGGCCCTTAGCGGGAGGACGGCAGATACGCAGTATTTT. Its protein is CAWRRALSGRTADTQYF.

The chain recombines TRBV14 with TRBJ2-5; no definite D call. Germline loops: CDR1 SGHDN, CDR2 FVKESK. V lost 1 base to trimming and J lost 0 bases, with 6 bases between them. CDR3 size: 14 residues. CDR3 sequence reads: CASSQVRDQETQYF. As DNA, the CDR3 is TGTGCCAGCAGCCAAGTAAGAGACCAAGAGACCCAGTACTTC. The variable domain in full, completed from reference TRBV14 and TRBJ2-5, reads EAGVTQFPSHSVIEKGQTVTLRCDPISGHDNLYWYRRVMGKEIKFLLHFVKESKQDESGMPNNRFLAERTGGTYSTLKVQPAELEDSGVYFCASSQVRDQETQYFGPGTRLLVL.

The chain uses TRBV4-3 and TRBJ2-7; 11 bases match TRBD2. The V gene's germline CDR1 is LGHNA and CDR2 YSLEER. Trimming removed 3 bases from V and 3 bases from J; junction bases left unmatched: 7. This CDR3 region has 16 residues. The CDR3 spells CASSQALAGAYYEQYF. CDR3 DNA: TGCGCCAGCAGCCAGGCACTAGCGGGAGCCTACTACGAGCAGTACTTC.

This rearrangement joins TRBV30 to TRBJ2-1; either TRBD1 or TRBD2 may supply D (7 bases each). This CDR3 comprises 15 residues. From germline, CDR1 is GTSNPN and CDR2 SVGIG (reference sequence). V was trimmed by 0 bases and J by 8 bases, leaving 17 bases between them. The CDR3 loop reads CAWSVVGGGIDEQFF. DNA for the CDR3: TGTGCCTGGAGTGTTGTGGGAGGGGGCATCGATGAGCAGTTCTTC.

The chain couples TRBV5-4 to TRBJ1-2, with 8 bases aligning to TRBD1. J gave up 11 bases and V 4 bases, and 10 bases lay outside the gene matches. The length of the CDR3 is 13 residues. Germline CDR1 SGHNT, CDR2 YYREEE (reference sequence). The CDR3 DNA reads TGTGCCAGCAGCCATGGGCAGGGGGCGGGATACACCTTC. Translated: CASSHGQGAGYTF.

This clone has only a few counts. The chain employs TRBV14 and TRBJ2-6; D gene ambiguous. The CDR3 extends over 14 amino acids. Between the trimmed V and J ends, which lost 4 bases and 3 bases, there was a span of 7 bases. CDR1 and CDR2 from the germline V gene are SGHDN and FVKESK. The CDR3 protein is CASSRRRGANVLTF. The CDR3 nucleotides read TGTGCCAGCAGCCGCCGTCGTGGGGCCAACGTCCTGACTTTC.

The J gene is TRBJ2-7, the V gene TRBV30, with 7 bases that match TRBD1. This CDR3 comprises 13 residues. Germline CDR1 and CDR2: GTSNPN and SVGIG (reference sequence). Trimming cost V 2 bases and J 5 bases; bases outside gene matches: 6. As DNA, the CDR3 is TGTGCCTGGAGTAGCACAGGGGACCACGAGCAGTACTTC. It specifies CAWSSTGDHEQYF.

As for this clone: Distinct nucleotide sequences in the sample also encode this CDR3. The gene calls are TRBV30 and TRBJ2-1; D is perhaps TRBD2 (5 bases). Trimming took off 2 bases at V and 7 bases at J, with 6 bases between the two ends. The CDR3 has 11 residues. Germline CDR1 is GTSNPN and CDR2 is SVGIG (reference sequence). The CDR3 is CAWSRGNEQFF. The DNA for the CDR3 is TGTGCCTGGAGTAGAGGGAATGAGCAGTTCTTC.

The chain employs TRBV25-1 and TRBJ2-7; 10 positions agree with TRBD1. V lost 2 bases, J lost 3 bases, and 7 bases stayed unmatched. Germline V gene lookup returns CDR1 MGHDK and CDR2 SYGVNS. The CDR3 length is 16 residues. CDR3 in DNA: TGTGCCAGCAGTGAAAGCGCGGGACAGGGGTACTACGAGCAGTACTTC. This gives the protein CASSESAGQGYYEQYF.

CDR3 sequence: CASSEATGRTDNEQFF. The CDR3, as DNA: TGTGCCAGCAGCGAGGCGACAGGCCGTACCGACAATGAGCAGTTCTTC. The chain couples TRBV25-1 to TRBJ2-1; TRBD1 might be the D (6 bases). Trimming took 6 bases from V and 5 from J, leaving 20 bases between them. Germline loops: CDR1 MGHDK, CDR2 SYGVNS. This CDR3 has 16 residues.

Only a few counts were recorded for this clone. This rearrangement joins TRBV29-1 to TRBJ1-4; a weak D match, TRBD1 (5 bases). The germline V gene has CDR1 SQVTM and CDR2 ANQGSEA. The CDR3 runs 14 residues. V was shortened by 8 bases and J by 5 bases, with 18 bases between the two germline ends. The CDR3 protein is CSTDVRGPNEKLFF. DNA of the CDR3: TGCAGCACCGATGTTAGGGGTCCCAATGAAAAACTGTTTTTT.

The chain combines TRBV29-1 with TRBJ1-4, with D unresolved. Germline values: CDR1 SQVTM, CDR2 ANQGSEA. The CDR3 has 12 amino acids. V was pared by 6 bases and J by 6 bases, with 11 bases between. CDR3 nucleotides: TGCAGCGTCACCGGGCCCGATGAAAAACTGTTTTTT. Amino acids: CSVTGPDEKLFF. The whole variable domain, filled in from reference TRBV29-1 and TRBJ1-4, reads SAVISQKPSRDICQRGTSLTIQCQVDSQVTMMFWYRQQPGQSLTLIATANQGSEATYESGFVIDKFPISRPNLTFSTLTVSNMSPEDSSIYLCSVTGPDEKLFFGSGTQLSVL.

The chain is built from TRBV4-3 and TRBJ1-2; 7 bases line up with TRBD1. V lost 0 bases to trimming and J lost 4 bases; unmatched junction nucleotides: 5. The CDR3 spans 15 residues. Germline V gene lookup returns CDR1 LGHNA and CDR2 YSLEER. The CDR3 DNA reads TGCGCCAGCAGCCAAGATAGAGGGGGCCTCTATGGCTACACCTTC. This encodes CASSQDRGGLYGYTF.

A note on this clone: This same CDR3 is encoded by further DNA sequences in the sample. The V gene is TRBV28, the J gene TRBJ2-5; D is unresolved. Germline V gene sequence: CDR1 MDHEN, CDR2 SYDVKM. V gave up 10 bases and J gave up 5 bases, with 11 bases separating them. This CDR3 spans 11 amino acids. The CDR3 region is CATRTEETQYF. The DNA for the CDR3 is TGTGCCACCCGGACCGAGGAGACCCAGTACTTC.